Sequencing of this T cell receptor (beta chain) was carried out in a study of control samples from healthy donors and cancer patients. Germline CDR1 reads LGHDT; CDR2 reads YNNKEL (reference sequence). The V end was cut by 3 bases, the J end by 10 bases, with 23 bases between. This CDR3 spans 16 amino acids. The repertoire was sequenced with immunoSEQ multiplex PCR; TCRdb's copy has only in-frame clones and lacks some. The sample has 100,000 to 150,000 clones, roughly 92% seen once. Sequencing input: PBMCs. This clonotype originated in a man at least 80 years old with head and neck cancer. V and J are TRBV3-1 (or the pseudogene TRBV3-2) and TRBJ2-3; D tentatively reads TRBD1 or TRBD2 (6 bases each). CDR3 protein: CASSQVPGTPGGAQYF. The CDR3 nucleotides are TGTGCCAGCAGCCAGGTCCCCGGGACGCCCGGGGGCGCGCAGTATTTT.